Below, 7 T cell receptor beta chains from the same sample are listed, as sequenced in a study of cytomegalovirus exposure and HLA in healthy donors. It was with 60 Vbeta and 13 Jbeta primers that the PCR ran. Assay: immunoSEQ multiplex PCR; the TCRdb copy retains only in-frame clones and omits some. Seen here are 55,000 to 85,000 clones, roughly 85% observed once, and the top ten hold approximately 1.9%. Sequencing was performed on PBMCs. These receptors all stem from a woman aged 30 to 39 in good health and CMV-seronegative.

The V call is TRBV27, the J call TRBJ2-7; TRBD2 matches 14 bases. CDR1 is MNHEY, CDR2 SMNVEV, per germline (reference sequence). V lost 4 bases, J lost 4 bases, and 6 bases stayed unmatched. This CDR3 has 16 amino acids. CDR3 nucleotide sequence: TGTGCCAGCAGTTCCTCGGGACTAGCGGGAGTTTACGAGCAGTACTTC. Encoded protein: CASSSSGLAGVYEQYF.

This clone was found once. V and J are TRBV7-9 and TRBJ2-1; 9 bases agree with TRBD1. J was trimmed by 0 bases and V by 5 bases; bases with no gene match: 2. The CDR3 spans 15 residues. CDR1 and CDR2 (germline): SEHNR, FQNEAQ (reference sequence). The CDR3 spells CASSPTGGSYNEQFF. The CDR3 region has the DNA TGTGCCAGCAGCCCGACAGGGGGCTCCTACAATGAGCAGTTCTTC.

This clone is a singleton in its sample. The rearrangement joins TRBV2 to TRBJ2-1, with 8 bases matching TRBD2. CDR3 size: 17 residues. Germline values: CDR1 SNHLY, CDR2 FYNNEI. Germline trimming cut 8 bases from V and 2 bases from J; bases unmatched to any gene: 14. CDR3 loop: CASDRREEGDAYNEQFF. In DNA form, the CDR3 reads TGTGCCAGCGATCGGCGGGAGGAGGGGGACGCCTACAATGAGCAGTTCTTC.

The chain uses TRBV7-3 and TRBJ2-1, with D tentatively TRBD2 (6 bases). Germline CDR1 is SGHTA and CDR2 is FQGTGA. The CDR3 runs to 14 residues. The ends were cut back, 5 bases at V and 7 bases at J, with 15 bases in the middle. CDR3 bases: TGTGCCAGCAGCCCCCGACTAGGTGCGAATGAGCAGTTCTTC. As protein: CASSPRLGANEQFF.

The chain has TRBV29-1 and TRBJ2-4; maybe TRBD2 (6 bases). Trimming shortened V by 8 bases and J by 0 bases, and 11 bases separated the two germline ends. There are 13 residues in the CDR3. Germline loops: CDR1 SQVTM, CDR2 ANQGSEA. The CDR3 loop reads CSYWGEAKNIQYF. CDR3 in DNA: TGCAGCTATTGGGGGGAAGCCAAAAACATTCAGTACTTC.

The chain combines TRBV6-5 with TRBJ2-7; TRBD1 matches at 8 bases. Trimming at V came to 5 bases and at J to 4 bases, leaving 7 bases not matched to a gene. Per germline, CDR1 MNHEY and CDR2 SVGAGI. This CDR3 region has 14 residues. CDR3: CASSPRQGPYEQYF. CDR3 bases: TGTGCCAGCAGTCCACGACAGGGGCCTTACGAGCAGTACTTC.

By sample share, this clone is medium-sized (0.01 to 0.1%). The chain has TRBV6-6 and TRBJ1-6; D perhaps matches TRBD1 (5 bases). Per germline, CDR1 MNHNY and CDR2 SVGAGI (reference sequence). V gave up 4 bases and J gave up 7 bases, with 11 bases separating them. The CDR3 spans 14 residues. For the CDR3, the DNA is TGTGCCAGCAGTTTACAGGAGCTAAATTCACCCCTCCACTTT. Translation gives CASSLQELNSPLHF.